This T cell receptor beta chain was observed in a study of control samples from healthy donors and cancer patients. Assay: immunoSEQ multiplex PCR; the TCRdb copy retains only in-frame clones and omits some. The sample lists under 85,000 clones, roughly 90% occurring once. This CDR3 is 17 amino acids long. V lost 6 bases and J lost 3; bases outside the gene matches: 11. The germline CDR1 and CDR2 sequences are SNHLY and FYNNEI. Sample: PBMCs. V is TRBV2 and J is TRBJ1-6, with 7 bases aligning to TRBD1. This TCR came from a man between 60 and 75 years old with colorectal cancer. Written as DNA, the CDR3 is TGTGCCAGCAGCGACCAGGGGGGGCGCTTCTATAATTCACCCCTCCACTTT. Its translation: CASSDQGGRFYNSPLHF. The whole variable domain, filled in from reference TRBV2 and TRBJ1-6, reads EPEVTQTPSHQVTQMGQEVILRCVPISNHLYFYWYRQILGQKVEFLVSFYNNEISEKSEIFDDQFSVERPDGSNFTLKIRSTKLEDSAMYFCASSDQGGRFYNSPLHFGNGTRLTVT.